Below, 5 T cell receptor beta chains from the same sample are listed, as sequenced in a study of blood T cell repertoires in COVID-19. Repertoires were generated with immunoSEQ multiplex PCR, while TCRdb's copy carries only in-frame clones and drops some. Among 100,000 or so clones listed, about 75% were seen once. Input material: peripheral blood. These receptors originate from a woman aged 70 to 79 with acute or convalescent COVID-19.

The genes are TRBV2 and TRBJ2-1; D remains unclear. Germline V lookup: CDR1 SNHLY, CDR2 FYNNEI. The CDR3 sequence is 13 residues long. Trimming shortened V by 4 bases and J by 8 bases, and 12 bases separated the two germline ends. The CDR3 is CASSVTLWDEQFF. The DNA of the CDR3 is TGTGCCAGCAGTGTGACTTTATGGGATGAGCAGTTCTTC.

The rearrangement joins TRBV3-1 (or the pseudogene TRBV3-2) to TRBJ2-1, with 8 bases aligning to TRBD2. Trimming took 4 bases from V and 5 from J; bases not matched to a gene: 7. CDR1 and CDR2 from the germline V gene are LGHDT and YNNKEL (reference sequence). The CDR3 spans 15 residues. DNA of the CDR3: TGTGCCAGCAGCCCCGGGACTAGGGCCGACAATGAGCAGTTCTTC. It specifies CASSPGTRADNEQFF.

The CDR3 coding sequence is TGCAGCGTTGTCCTCACCGGACAGGCAAACACCAAACTGTTTTTT. Its translation is CSVVLTGQANTKLFF. The chain links TRBV29-1 to TRBJ1-4; 7 bases are shared with TRBD1. The trim removed 4 bases at V and 11 bases at J, leaving 16 bases unmatched. The CDR3 is 15 amino acids. CDR1 is SQVTM, CDR2 ANQGSEA, per germline.

The chain joins TRBV9 to TRBJ1-1, with unresolved D. This CDR3 spans 15 amino acids. V lost 1 base and J 0 bases, leaving 10 bases between the germline ends. Germline V CDR1 and CDR2: SGDLS, YYNGEE. This CDR3 is CASSVTGNMNTEAFF. CDR3 sequence (DNA): TGTGCCAGCAGCGTAACGGGGAACATGAACACTGAAGCTTTCTTT.

The CDR3 sequence: CSVYPASGGAYNEQFF. The CDR3 DNA reads TGCAGCGTTTATCCCGCTAGCGGGGGGGCCTACAATGAGCAGTTCTTC. This sequence joins TRBV29-1 and TRBJ2-1; TRBD2 matches at 12 bases. The CDR3 length is 16 residues. V shed 5 bases, J shed 2 bases, and the junction held 7 bases outside the gene matches. Germline CDR1 SQVTM, CDR2 ANQGSEA.